The 5 T cell receptor beta chains below come from one sample, sequenced in a study of cytomegalovirus exposure and HLA in healthy donors (dated by TCRdb to between 2016 and 2019). Libraries were made using the immunoSEQ multiplex PCR assay. For the multiplex PCR, a mixture combining 60 forward primers for TCR Vbeta segments and 13 reverse primers for TCR Jbeta segments was used. Imported from immuneACCESS, the table was reduced by TCRdb to in-frame sequences with V and J called. These copies leave out some clones; in studies compared against another copy, an unresolved V gene accounts for under half, and the cause of the remainder is not known. This sample is represented by some 70,000 clones; 70% to 80% of them were singletons. The ten top clones hold around 3% of the sample. Sequenced: PBMCs. These receptors were collected from a man between 18 and 29 years old in good health and CMV-seronegative.

The J gene is TRBJ2-3, the V gene TRBV2, with D possibly being TRBD1 (6 bases). This CDR3 region has 12 residues. CDR1 and CDR2 (germline): SNHLY, FYNNEI. Deletions cut 6 bases from V and 7 bases from J, with 11 bases between. Here the CDR3 DNA reads TGTGCCAGCAGAAGGACAGAGCATACGCAGTATTTT. Residues: CASRRTEHTQYF.

The rearrangement uses TRBV9 and TRBJ2-1, with 8 bases that match TRBD1. Germline V gives CDR1 SGDLS, CDR2 YYNGEE. Trimming removed 0 bases from V and 6 bases from J; junction bases left unmatched: 5. CDR3 size: 15 residues. The CDR3 DNA is TGTGCCAGCAGCGTAGACGAGACAGGGGCCAATGAGCAGTTCTTC. It specifies CASSVDETGANEQFF.

The chain recombines TRBV18 with TRBJ1-6; D may be TRBD1 (6 bases). The V and J ends lost 3 bases and 14 bases respectively, with 17 bases between them. CDR3 length: 14 residues. In germline, CDR1 is KGHSH, CDR2 LQKENI. CDR3 in amino acids: CASSPSDAGVTLHF. The CDR3 coding sequence is TGTGCCAGCTCACCTAGCGACGCAGGGGTCACCCTCCACTTT.

The chain links TRBV27 to TRBJ1-5, with 7 bases matching TRBD1. CDR3 length equals 14 residues. Looked up from germline, CDR1 is MNHEY and CDR2 is SMNVEV (reference sequence). With 4 bases clipped from V and 4 bases from J, the junction kept 4 bases outside the gene matches. CDR3 in DNA: TGTGCCAGCAGTTCAACAGGGGTAAATCAGCCCCAGCATTTT. It specifies CASSSTGVNQPQHF.

The rearrangement links TRBV7-5 to TRBJ1-2; the DNA was not used to check the table's D call, TRBD1. TRBV7-5 corresponds to a pseudogene. This CDR3 contains 19 residues. The CDR3 protein is CARSFPIIRDRAVNYGYTF. CDR3 nucleotides: TGTGCCAGAAGCTTTCCCATCATCCGGGACAGGGCGGTTAACTATGGCTACACCTTC.